One and the same sample provided the 4 T cell receptor beta chains below, sequenced in a study of blood T cell repertoires in COVID-19. The method was immunoSEQ multiplex PCR; TCRdb's version includes in-frame clones alone and lacks a portion of them. Of roughly 100,000 clones listed, over 75% are singletons. Sequencing input: peripheral blood. Receptor source: a human donor in a cohort sampled during active or convalescent COVID-19.

This chain connects TRBV11-2 to TRBJ2-5, with 10 bases aligning to TRBD2. Germline V lookup: CDR1 SGHAT, CDR2 FQNNGV. Unmatched junction bases numbered 5, after V lost 2 bases and J lost 2 bases. The CDR3 contains 16 residues. In DNA form, the CDR3 reads TGTGCCAGCAGCTTATCTAGCGGGGGATTTCAAGAGACCCAGTACTTC. Encoded protein: CASSLSSGGFQETQYF. Full variable domain (remainder filled in from reference TRBV11-2 and TRBJ2-5): EAGVAQSPRYKIIEKRQSVAFWCNPISGHATLYWYQQILGQGPKLLIQFQNNGVVDDSQLPKDRFSAERLKGVDSTLKIQPAKLEDSAVYLCASSLSSGGFQETQYFGPGTRLLVL.

The CDR3 sequence: CASSSGGAGEQYF. The CDR3 DNA reads as TGTGCCAGCAGCTCCGGGGGGGCCGGAGAGCAGTACTTC. The chain couples TRBV13 to TRBJ2-7; 8 bases are a match to TRBD2. V lost 4 bases and J lost 7; bases outside the gene matches: 6. Germline assignment: CDR1 PRHDT and CDR2 FYEKMQ (reference sequence). This CDR3 region has 13 residues.

The chain joins TRBV2 to TRBJ1-5; 9 nucleotides align to TRBD1. Germline lookup yields CDR1 SNHLY and CDR2 FYNNEI. The CDR3 has 16 amino acids. V lost 4 bases and J lost 0; bases outside the gene matches: 4. DNA for the CDR3: TGTGCCAGCAGTGTACAGGGGGCAAATAGCAATCAGCCCCAGCATTTT. Translated: CASSVQGANSNQPQHF.

V usage is TRBV5-5 and J usage is TRBJ2-4, with 9 bases matching TRBD2. CDR1 and CDR2 from the germline V gene are SGHKS and YYEKEE (reference sequence). V lost 6 bases, J lost 9 bases, and 13 bases stayed unmatched. The CDR3 has 15 amino acids. CDR3 protein: CASTSSGTSRRIQYF. The CDR3 nucleotides are TGTGCCAGCACCTCTTCCGGGACTAGCCGGCGCATTCAGTACTTC.